The text below deals with one T cell receptor beta chain. The target of this receptor is not known. No clone much larger than this one lies a single base away; base qualities are absent. Genomic DNA was extracted from sorted cells with the QIAGEN DNeasy Blood and Tissue Kit for TCRbeta CDR3 sequencing. High-throughput TCRbeta CDR3 sequencing, including PCR amplification with bias correction and internal controls, was performed commercially through immunoSEQ. Processing in the source paper ran as follows. Unique productive TCRbeta sequences were defined by CDR3 nucleotide sequence where primers matched, otherwise by CDR3 amino acid sequence with Vbeta and Jbeta genes. Sorting error was corrected by removing sequences shared between sorted populations at a frequency ratio of 2:1 or less, and the remaining shared sequences were assigned to the higher population. Sequences were defined as donor-reactive when expanded at least 5-fold in CFSE-low cells versus unstimulated cells and present at a frequency of at least 0.01% in CFSE-low cells. Jensen-Shannon divergence, calculated on the top 100 TCRbeta sequences ranked by frequency, was used to quantify repertoire divergence. For any sample with multiple sequencing runs, sorting error was corrected in each run separately before the runs were pooled. TCRdb obtained this table from immuneACCESS and retained in-frame rearrangements with V and J assigned. These tables miss some clones; where compared with another copy, unresolved V genes account for less than half of the shortfall, and the remainder is unexplained. The V and J calls and clone size come from that table; D and trimming were worked out from the DNA. The sample includes more than 60,000 clones, with approximately 85% observed a single time. The leading ten clones occupy under 2.5% of the sample.

The time point label for this specimen denotes: blood sample drawn before combined kidney and bone marrow transplant. Unstimulated Tregs (CD4+CD25+CD127-), CD4+ non-Tregs (CD4+CD25-), CD4 and CD8 cells were FACS-sorted from thawed PBMCs. Prior to Treg sorting, thawed PBMCs were rested overnight at 37 degrees C with around 190 IU/ml IL-2. 4 combined kidney and bone marrow transplant recipients from the ITN036ST trial were included as patients, and samples were available only from these trial subjects. Healthy control blood was processed to PBMCs with a Ficoll density gradient and then cryopreserved, whereas patient PBMCs were collected both before and after transplant. This sample is drawn from a study of Tregs in tolerant kidney transplant recipients (dated by TCRdb to the late 2010s). For the study in its entirety: The transplants used related donors along with nonmyeloablative bone marrow transplantation, and in the human trials mixed chimerism was transient. TCRbeta sequencing was used in the study to identify donor-specific regulatory T cells before combined kidney and bone marrow transplantation, and the identified cells were then tracked after transplant. Broad study findings and their caveats: For some patients the PCR primers changed over time, which made it impossible to compare the samples from those patients at the nucleotide level. The most biologically relevant and donor-specific TCRbeta repertoire appeared to be identified by expanding Tregs with activated donor B cells. Because only a small number of patients were included, the study had limitations, and the results will need to be validated in larger populations as well as under other immunosuppression protocols. In tolerant patients, donor-specific Tregs expanded more than Tregs overall, which suggests antigen-driven rather than nonspecific expansion. Although technical replication error seemed to be minimal, the question of biological reproducibility was not addressed directly.

The TCR sequence derives from a human donor who received a combined kidney and bone marrow transplant. The sequencing used Tregs from blood, collected before the transplant.

The CDR3 corresponds to CSAQSGEKLFF. The sequenced DNA: TGCAGCGCCCAAAGCGGGGAAAAACTGTTTTTT. Recombination joined TRBV29-1 with TRBJ1-4, with no reliable assignment of the D segment. The CDR3, cysteine through phenylalanine, is 11 amino acids long. The sequence is cut down to CDR3 DNA, 33 bases in frame from base 1. CDR1 and CDR2, looked up from the germline V gene, are SQVTM and ANQGSEA. V is cut by 7 bases and J by 8 bases, and the space between the germline ends is 11 bases.